The entry that follows covers one T cell receptor beta chain sequence. V was cut by 4 bases and J by 6 bases, with 13 bases left in between. The CDR3 has 13 residues. Germline V gives CDR1 SQVTM, CDR2 ANQGSEA. The sample is drawn from a study of T-cell reconstitution after alpha-beta-depleted transplantation in children. Unique molecular identifiers were used in preparing the TCRbeta library. TCRdb reprocessed the PCR reads with MiXCR, giving one entry per CDR3 protein. Of just over 350,000 distinct CDR3 sequences listed, more than 10% are singletons. This specimen was PBMCs, taken from the stem cell graft. The chain combines TRBV29-1 with TRBJ1-5; no clear D. This TCR came from a human donor who donated a stem cell graft to a child with Fanconi anemia. The CDR3 here is CSVVSRVGQPQHF. DNA of the CDR3: TGCAGCGTTGTATCGAGGGTCGGTCAGCCCCAGCATTTT.